Presented here are 16 T cell receptor beta chains from one specimen sequenced in a study of early T cells in non-severe SARS-CoV-2 infection. TCRdb reprocessed the 5' RACE reads with MiXCR, giving one entry per CDR3 protein. The repertoire has around 77,000 distinct CDR3 sequences, about 5% of them found once; the top ten carry 7.3%. The source was whole blood, collected at baseline. The source is an adult who was a healthcare worker with PCR-confirmed SARS-CoV-2 infection or an uninfected control (not recorded which).

This clonotype showed up just a few times. The chain is built from TRBV5-1 and TRBJ1-5; TRBD1 might be the D (5 bases). Germline lookup yields CDR1 SGHRS and CDR2 YFSETQ. This CDR3 comprises 13 residues. V lost 8 bases and J lost 4, with 13 bases in between. The CDR3 sequence: CASRAGLNQPQHF. In DNA form, the CDR3 reads TGCGCCAGTCGGGCAGGGCTAAATCAGCCCCAGCATTTT.

The gene calls are TRBV6-5 and TRBJ1-2; TRBD1 agrees at 10 bases. V trimming: 6 bases; J trimming: 4 bases; junction bases outside the gene matches: 5. Germline CDR1 reads MNHEY; CDR2 reads SVGAGI. The CDR3 contains 14 residues. The CDR3 DNA reads TGTGCCAGCAGAGAGACAGGGGGCCGCTATGGCTACACCTTC. It encodes CASRETGGRYGYTF.

There are a few counts of this clonotype. V is TRBV5-1 and J is TRBJ2-7; D is unclear. There are 14 residues in the CDR3. CDR1 is SGHRS and CDR2 is YFSETQ in the germline V gene. V was shortened by 1 base and J by 1 base, with 9 bases between the two germline ends. In DNA, the CDR3 is TGCGCCAGCAGCTTGCGGCCAGTATCCTACGAGCAGTACTTC. Amino acids: CASSLRPVSYEQYF.

This clonotype was counted at least ten times. This sequence joins TRBV20-1 and TRBJ1-5, with a possible D match to TRBD1 (6 bases). The V gene lost 6 bases and the J gene lost 4 bases, with 13 bases spanning the gap. The CDR3 length is 13 residues. CDR1 is DFQATT, CDR2 SNEGSKA, per germline (reference sequence). Written as DNA, the CDR3 is TGCAGTGCGACAGGCTCCTCGAATCAGCCCCAGCATTTT. It is translated as CSATGSSNQPQHF.

This clonotype came up many times. The rearrangement uses TRBV20-1 and TRBJ2-7; 10 bases match TRBD2. Trimming at V came to 3 bases and at J to 4 bases, leaving 6 bases not matched to a gene. The CDR3 extends over 14 amino acids. Germline V gives CDR1 DFQATT, CDR2 SNEGSKA (reference sequence). The CDR3 is CSARMTSGRYEQYF. The CDR3 nucleotides read TGCAGTGCTAGGATGACTAGCGGGCGTTACGAGCAGTACTTC.

The chain uses TRBV27 and TRBJ2-7; TRBD1 matches 9 bases. The CDR3 spans 15 residues. From germline, CDR1 is MNHEY and CDR2 SMNVEV (reference sequence). V shed 6 bases, J shed 7 bases, and the junction held 13 bases outside the gene matches. The CDR3 reads CASSPGTGTFGEQYF. CDR3 nucleotide sequence: TGTGCCAGCAGCCCAGGGACAGGGACCTTTGGAGAGCAGTACTTC.

This clonotype was picked up many times. The gene calls are TRBV12-5 and TRBJ2-1, with 13 bases lining up with TRBD2. Germline V gene data show CDR1 as LGHNT and CDR2 as FRNRAP. The CDR3 loop spans 17 amino acids. J gave up 7 bases and V 0 bases, and 6 bases lay outside the gene matches. For the CDR3, the DNA is TGTGCTAGTGGTTTGGTCCATGGACTAGCGGGAGAGAATGAGCAGTTCTTC. Protein sequence: CASGLVHGLAGENEQFF.

This clonotype was counted many times. This chain links TRBV28 with TRBJ1-1; D possibly corresponds to TRBD1 (5 bases). CDR3 size: 14 residues. CDR1 and CDR2 (germline): MDHEN, SYDVKM. V was trimmed by 3 bases and J by 0 bases, leaving 8 bases between them. CDR3 sequence reads: CASSLPGLNTEAFF. The CDR3 DNA is TGTGCCAGCAGTTTGCCAGGGTTGAACACTGAAGCTTTCTTT.

This clonotype showed up many times. The chain is built from TRBV27 and TRBJ2-3; D unclear. The length of the CDR3 is 15 residues. Trimming left V 3 bases short and J 0 bases short, with 10 bases between. Per germline, CDR1 MNHEY and CDR2 SMNVEV (reference sequence). Here the CDR3 DNA reads TGTGCCAGCAGTTTTCTGGGCAGTAGCACAGATACGCAGTATTTT. It encodes CASSFLGSSTDTQYF.

This clonotype was seen at least ten times. V and J are TRBV12-3 or TRBV12-4 and TRBJ2-5, with 10 bases lining up with TRBD2. This CDR3 spans 19 amino acids. Germline trimming cut 3 bases from V and 6 bases from J; bases unmatched to any gene: 19. The CDR3 here is CASSFNQGLAGVRGKTQYF. The CDR3 DNA reads as TGTGCCAGCAGTTTCAATCAAGGGCTAGCGGGAGTGAGGGGGAAGACCCAGTACTTC.

This clonotype was seen many times. This sequence joins TRBV29-1 and TRBJ2-1; D perhaps matches TRBD2 (6 bases). Germline lookup yields CDR1 SQVTM and CDR2 ANQGSEA. The CDR3 is made up of 16 amino acids. Between the trimmed V and J ends, which lost 1 base and 2 bases, there was a span of 15 bases. CDR3: CSVEGHLALAYNEQFF. DNA for the CDR3: TGCAGCGTTGAAGGGCATCTAGCGCTGGCCTACAATGAGCAGTTCTTC.

The V and J genes are TRBV2 and TRBJ2-5; D gene unclear. The CDR3 loop spans 12 amino acids. CDR1 and CDR2 (germline): SNHLY, FYNNEI. V lost 7 bases and J 1 base, leaving 7 bases between the germline ends. The CDR3 loop is CASTHSQETQYF. The CDR3 DNA reads as TGTGCCAGCACCCACAGCCAAGAGACCCAGTACTTC. Together with reference TRBV2 and TRBJ2-5, the CDR3 gives the full variable domain: EPEVTQTPSHQVTQMGQEVILRCVPISNHLYFYWYRQILGQKVEFLVSFYNNEISEKSEIFDDQFSVERPDGSNFTLKIRSTKLEDSAMYFCASTHSQETQYFGPGTRLLVL.

Only a few counts were recorded for this clonotype. The chain recombines TRBV12-3 or TRBV12-4 with TRBJ2-1; tentatively, D is TRBD2 (6 bases). Trimming took 10 bases from V and 6 from J, leaving 16 bases between them. CDR3 length equals 13 residues. CDR3 amino acids: CAIGGPAGNEQFF. The DNA of the CDR3 is TGTGCCATCGGAGGGCCTGCCGGCAATGAGCAGTTCTTC.

V is TRBV28 and J is TRBJ2-7; D is perhaps TRBD2 (5 bases). Trimming shortened V by 0 bases and J by 3 bases, and 15 bases separated the two germline ends. Germline-derived CDR1 and CDR2 are MDHEN and SYDVKM. CDR3 length equals 16 residues. CDR3 sequence: CASSLWRENDNYEQYF. CDR3 nucleotides: TGTGCCAGCAGTTTATGGAGGGAGAATGATAACTACGAGCAGTACTTC.

This clonotype was observed at least ten times. The genes are TRBV7-6 and TRBJ1-1; no clear D. Germline V lookup: CDR1 SGHVS, CDR2 FNYEAQ. The V end was cut by 4 bases, the J end by 9 bases, with 15 bases between. This CDR3 is built from 13 residues. The CDR3 reads CASSSPAARQAFF. CDR3 in DNA: TGTGCCAGCAGCTCCCCGGCAGCGAGGCAAGCTTTCTTT.

This clonotype was counted only a few times. The rearrangement joins TRBV5-1 to TRBJ2-5, with D maybe TRBD1 (7 bases). CDR1 and CDR2 from the germline V gene are SGHRS and YFSETQ. V was trimmed by 4 bases and J by 7 bases, leaving 20 bases between them. CDR3 length equals 15 residues. In DNA, the CDR3 is TGCGCCAGCAGCCGGGACAGCTCACGGAGGGGGACCCAGTACTTC. This translates into CASSRDSSRRGTQYF.